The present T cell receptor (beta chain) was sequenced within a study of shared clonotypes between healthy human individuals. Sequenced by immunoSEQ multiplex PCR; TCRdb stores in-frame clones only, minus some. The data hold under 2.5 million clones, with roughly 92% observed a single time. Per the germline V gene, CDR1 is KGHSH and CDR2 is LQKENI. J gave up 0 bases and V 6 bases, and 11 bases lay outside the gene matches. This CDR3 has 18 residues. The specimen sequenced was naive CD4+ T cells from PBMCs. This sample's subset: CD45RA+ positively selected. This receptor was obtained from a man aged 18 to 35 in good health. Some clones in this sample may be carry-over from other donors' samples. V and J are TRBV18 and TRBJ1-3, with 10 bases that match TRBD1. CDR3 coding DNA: TGTGCCAGCTCGTTCGCCGGGACAGGGGACCTCTCTGGAAACACCATATATTTT. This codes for CASSFAGTGDLSGNTIYF. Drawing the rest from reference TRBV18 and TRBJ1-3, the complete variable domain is NAGVMQNPRHLVRRRGQEARLRCSPMKGHSHVYWYRQLPEEGLKFMVYLQKENIIDESGMPKERFSAEFPKEGPSILRIQQVVRGDSAAYFCASSFAGTGDLSGNTIYFGEGSWLTVV.